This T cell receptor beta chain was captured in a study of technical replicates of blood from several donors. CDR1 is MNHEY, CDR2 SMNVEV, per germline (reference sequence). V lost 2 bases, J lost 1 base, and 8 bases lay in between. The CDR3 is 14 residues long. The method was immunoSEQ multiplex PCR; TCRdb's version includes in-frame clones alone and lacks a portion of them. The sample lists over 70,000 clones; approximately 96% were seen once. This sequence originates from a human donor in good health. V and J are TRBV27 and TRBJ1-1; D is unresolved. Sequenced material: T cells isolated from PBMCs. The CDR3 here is CASSLRVPNTEAFF. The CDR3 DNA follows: TGTGCCAGCAGTTTAAGAGTACCGAACACTGAAGCTTTCTTT.